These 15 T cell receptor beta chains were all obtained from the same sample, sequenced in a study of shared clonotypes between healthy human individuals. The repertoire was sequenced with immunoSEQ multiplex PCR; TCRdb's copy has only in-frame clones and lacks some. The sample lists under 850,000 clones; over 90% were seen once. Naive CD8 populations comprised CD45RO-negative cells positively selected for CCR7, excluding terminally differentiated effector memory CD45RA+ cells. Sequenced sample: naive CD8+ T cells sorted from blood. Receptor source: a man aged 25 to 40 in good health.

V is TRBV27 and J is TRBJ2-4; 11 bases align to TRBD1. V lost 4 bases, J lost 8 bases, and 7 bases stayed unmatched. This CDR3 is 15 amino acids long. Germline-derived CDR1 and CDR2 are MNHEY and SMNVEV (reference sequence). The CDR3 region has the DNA TGTGCCAGCAGTTCACCGGGACAGGGGGTTTACATTCAGTACTTC. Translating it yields CASSSPGQGVYIQYF.

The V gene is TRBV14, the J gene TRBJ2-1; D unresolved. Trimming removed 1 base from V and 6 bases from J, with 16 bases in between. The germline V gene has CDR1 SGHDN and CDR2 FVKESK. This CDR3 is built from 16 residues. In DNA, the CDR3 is TGTGCCAGCAGCCAAGTTTTGGGTTATGAACGCAATGAGCAGTTCTTC. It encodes CASSQVLGYERNEQFF.

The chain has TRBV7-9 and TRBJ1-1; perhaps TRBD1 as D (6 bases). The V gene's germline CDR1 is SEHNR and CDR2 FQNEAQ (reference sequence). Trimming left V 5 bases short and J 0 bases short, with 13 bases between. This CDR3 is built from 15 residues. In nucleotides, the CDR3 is TGTGCCAGCAGCCCCTTCACAGGGTTGAACACTGAAGCTTTCTTT. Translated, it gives CASSPFTGLNTEAFF.

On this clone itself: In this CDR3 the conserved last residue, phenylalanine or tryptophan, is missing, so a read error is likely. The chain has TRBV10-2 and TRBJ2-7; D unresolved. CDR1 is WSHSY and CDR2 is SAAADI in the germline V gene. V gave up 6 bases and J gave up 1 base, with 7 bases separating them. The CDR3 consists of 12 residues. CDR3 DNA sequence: TGCGCCAGCAGGGGCGGTTCCTACGAGCAGTACATC. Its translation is CASRGGSYEQYI.

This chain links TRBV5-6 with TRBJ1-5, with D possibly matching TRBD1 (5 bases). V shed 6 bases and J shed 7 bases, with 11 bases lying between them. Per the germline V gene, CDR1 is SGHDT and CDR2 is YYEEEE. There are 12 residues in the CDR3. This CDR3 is CASTFRDQPQHF. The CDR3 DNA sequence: TGTGCCAGCACATTCAGGGACCAGCCCCAGCATTTT. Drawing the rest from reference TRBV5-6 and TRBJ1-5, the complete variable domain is DAGVTQSPTHLIKTRGQQVTLRCSPKSGHDTVSWYQQALGQGPQFIFQYYEEEERQRGNFPDRFSGHQFPNYSSELNVNALLLGDSALYLCASTFRDQPQHFGDGTRLSIL.

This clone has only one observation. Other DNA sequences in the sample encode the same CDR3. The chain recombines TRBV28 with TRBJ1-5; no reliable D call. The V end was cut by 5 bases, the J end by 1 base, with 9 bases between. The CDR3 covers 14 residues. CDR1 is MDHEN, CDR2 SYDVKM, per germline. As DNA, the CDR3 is TGTGCCAGCAGTCTACGAGGGAGCAATCAGCCCCAGCATTTT. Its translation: CASSLRGSNQPQHF.

CDR3 sequence: CASSGDRSYGYTF. In DNA, the CDR3 is TGTGCCAGCAGCGGGGACAGGTCCTATGGCTACACCTTC. The chain recombines TRBV7-2 with TRBJ1-2; the match to TRBD1 covers 8 bases. Looked up from germline, CDR1 is SGHTA and CDR2 is FQGNSA. V shed 5 bases, J shed 4 bases, and the junction held 3 bases outside the gene matches. This CDR3 is built from 13 residues.

The DNA of the CDR3 is TGTGCCAGCAGCCCTCCGGACAGGGGGCAAGGTACGCAGTATTTT. Encoded protein: CASSPPDRGQGTQYF. V and J are TRBV7-9 and TRBJ2-3; 11 bases match TRBD1. J gave up 8 bases and V 5 bases, and 9 bases lay outside the gene matches. Germline values: CDR1 SEHNR, CDR2 FQNEAQ (reference sequence). CDR3 length: 15 amino acids.

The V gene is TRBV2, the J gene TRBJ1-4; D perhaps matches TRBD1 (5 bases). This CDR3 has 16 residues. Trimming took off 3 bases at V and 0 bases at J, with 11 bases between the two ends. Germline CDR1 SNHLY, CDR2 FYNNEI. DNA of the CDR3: TGTGCCAGCAGTGATGTAGACAGCACAACTAATGAAAAACTGTTTTTT. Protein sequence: CASSDVDSTTNEKLFF.

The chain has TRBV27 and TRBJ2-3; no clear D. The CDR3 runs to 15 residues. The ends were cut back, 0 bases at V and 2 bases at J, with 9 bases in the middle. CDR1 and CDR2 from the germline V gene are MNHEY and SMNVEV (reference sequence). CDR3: CASSLSRTPTDTQYF. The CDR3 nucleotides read TGTGCCAGCAGTTTATCGCGGACCCCCACAGATACGCAGTATTTT.

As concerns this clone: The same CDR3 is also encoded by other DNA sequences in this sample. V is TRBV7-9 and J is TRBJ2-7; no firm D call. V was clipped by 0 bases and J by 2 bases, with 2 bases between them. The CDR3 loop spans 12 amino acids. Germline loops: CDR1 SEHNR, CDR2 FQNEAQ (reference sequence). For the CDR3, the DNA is TGTGCCAGCAGCTTAGCAGCCTACGAGCAGTACTTC. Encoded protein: CASSLAAYEQYF.

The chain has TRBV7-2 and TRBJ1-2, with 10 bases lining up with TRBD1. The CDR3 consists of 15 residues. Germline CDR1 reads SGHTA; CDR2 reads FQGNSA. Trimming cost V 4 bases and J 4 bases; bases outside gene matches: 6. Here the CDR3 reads CASSSGQGGFYGYTF. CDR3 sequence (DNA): TGTGCCAGCAGCTCAGGACAGGGGGGATTCTATGGCTACACCTTC.

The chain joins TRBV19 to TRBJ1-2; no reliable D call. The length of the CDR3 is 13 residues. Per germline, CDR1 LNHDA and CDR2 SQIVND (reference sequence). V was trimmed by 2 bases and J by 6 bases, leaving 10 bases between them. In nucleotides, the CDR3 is TGTGCCAGTAGTATAACAGCATACGATGGCTACACCTTC. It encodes CASSITAYDGYTF. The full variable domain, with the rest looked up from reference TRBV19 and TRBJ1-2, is DGGITQSPKYLFRKEGQNVTLSCEQNLNHDAMYWYRQDPGQGLRLIYYSQIVNDFQKGDIAEGYSVSREKKESFPLTVTSAQKNPTAFYLCASSITAYDGYTFGSGTRLTVV.

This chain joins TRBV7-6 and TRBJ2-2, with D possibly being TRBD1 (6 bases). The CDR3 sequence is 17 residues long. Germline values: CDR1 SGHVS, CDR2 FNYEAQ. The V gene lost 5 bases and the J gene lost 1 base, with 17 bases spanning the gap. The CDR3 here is CASSHRPVQGNTGELFF. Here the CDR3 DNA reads TGTGCCAGCAGCCACCGTCCGGTACAGGGGAACACCGGGGAGCTGTTTTTT.

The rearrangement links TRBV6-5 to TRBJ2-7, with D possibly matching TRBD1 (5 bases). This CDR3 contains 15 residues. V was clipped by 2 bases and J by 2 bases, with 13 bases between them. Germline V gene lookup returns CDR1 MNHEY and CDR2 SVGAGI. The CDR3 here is CASSYAGQAPYEQYF. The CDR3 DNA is TGTGCCAGCAGTTACGCCGGACAAGCTCCCTACGAGCAGTACTTC.